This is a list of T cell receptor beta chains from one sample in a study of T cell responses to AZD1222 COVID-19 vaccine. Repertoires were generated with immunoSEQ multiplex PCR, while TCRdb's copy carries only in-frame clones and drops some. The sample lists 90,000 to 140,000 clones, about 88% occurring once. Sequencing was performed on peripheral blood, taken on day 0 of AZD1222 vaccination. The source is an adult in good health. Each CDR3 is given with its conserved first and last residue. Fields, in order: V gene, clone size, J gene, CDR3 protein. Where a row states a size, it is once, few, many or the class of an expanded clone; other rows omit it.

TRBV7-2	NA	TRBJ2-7	CASRIRYEQYF
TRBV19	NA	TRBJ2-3	CASSIEGGSDTQYF
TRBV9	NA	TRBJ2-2	CASSVQPSGELFF
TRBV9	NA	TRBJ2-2	CASSAHPITGELFF
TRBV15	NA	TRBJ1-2	CATSREDSSYGYTF
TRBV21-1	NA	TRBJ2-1	CASSKGGINEQFF
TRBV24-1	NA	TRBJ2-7	CATSDFGEQYF
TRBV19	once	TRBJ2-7	CASSIALRTSGTYEQYF
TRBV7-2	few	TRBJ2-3	CASSFGGTDTQYF
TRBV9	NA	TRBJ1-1	CASSVDARTEAFF
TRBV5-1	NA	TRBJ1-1	CASSLGPGTGYEAFF